The entry that follows covers one T cell receptor beta chain sequence. A single count supports this clone. The clone's antigen remains unknown. No base quality information exists; no much larger clone differs at one position. The data originate from a study of shared clonotypes between healthy human individuals (dated by TCRdb to 2018 to 2021). Describing the broader study: A couple of women and a few men aged 18 to 49 years were included in the cohort. Each donor's leukapheresis produced roughly between about 0.9 and 9.5 billion PBMCs. Libraries were prepared and TCR repertoires were sequenced by different laboratories using diverse techniques, in order to increase sequencing depth and limit assay-specific biases. For each donor, three plates each were used for CD4 naive and CD4 memory, two plates were used for CD8 naive, and one plate was used for CD8 memory. Blood TCR repertoires of roughly five healthy adults were deeply sequenced to estimate repertoire size and the extent of clonotype sharing between individuals.

Using the deep immunoSEQ assay, multiplex PCR amplified TCR CDR3 regions from genomic DNA. For each cell subset, the extracted genomic DNA was distributed evenly across all wells of several immunoSEQ 96-well plates, and each plate served as one replicate. For sorted subsets, each replicate PCR was loaded with roughly 200 ng genomic DNA, equivalent to 30,000 or so T cell genomes. The purified libraries were quantified using a Qubit 3.0 fluorometer, sized with a Bioanalyzer 2100, and then quantified again using the KAPA Library Quantification kit. Every immunoSEQ 96-well plate was sequenced on a dedicated single-read 150-cycle Illumina NextSeq 550 flow cell. Per the authors' processing: Because the immunoSEQ output held only junctional sequences and lacked quality scores, the filtering could not match the filtering applied to full-length reads. Sequences were annotated with PyIR, a Python wrapper for IgBLAST v1.9, using IMGT germline references to assign V/J genes and CDR3. Any read was removed if the V/J assignment was weak (E-value above 1e-6), the CDR3 was missing, or the read contained stop codons, out-of-frame junctions, or ambiguous translated residues. A V3J clonotype was defined by an identical inferred V gene, J gene, and CDR3 amino acid sequence. To compute the percentage overlap between repertoires, the number of shared unique clonotypes was divided by the size of the smaller repertoire. Richness of each repertoire was evaluated using RTK rarefaction, the Chao1 estimator, and Recon v2.1 estimates of unobserved clonotypes. Generation probabilities were computed with OLGA for all TCRbeta clonotypes obtained by the gDNA method from a handful of donors. TCRdb's version of the immuneACCESS table is confined to in-frame rearrangements and falls short of the full clone set. An unresolved V gene accounts for under half of the shortfall where checked; the remainder is of unknown origin. V and J calls and clone size are those listed in that table; D and trimming were worked out from the DNA. The sample table records about 2.5 million clones; 85% to 95% of these occur just once. The ten largest clones capture roughly 0.34% of the sample.

Healthy HIV-negative adults with no recently reported acute infections or vaccinations were included as donors. All donors were Caucasian adults living in Nashville, Tennessee, USA. CD4+ T cells were enriched by magnetic negative selection; naive cells were then positively selected on CD45RA, and the negative fraction formed the memory subset. After blood collection by leukapheresis, PBMCs were isolated using Ficoll-Histopaque density gradient centrifugation and then cryopreserved in the vapor phase of liquid nitrogen. Analytical flow cytometry was used to check the purity and quantity of every magnetically sorted T cell population. Each sorted fraction had its genomic DNA isolated and then quantified by UV absorbance on a Nanodrop 2000c. Summary of the overall study and its limitations: Sampling was limited to blood, and TCR repertoires in tissue likely differ from TCR repertoires in blood. Pairwise subsampling indicated that sequencing depth was expected to affect the degree of clonotype sharing among donors. Because the study included a small number of donors, the genetic and exposure-history diversity represented was limited. Rarefaction of sorted-subset datasets indicated incomplete sequencing despite the large sequencing depth. Compared with non-shared clonotypes, the clonotypes found in all four sorted-subset donors had higher generation probabilities. Sharing across four donors was observed for approximately 5% of naive CD4, over 3% of naive CD8, over 2% of memory CD4, and roughly 0.4% of memory CD8 clonotypes. Larger estimated clonotype richness was generally found for naive subsets than for memory subsets.

The clonotype originates from a man between 18 and 29 years old in good health. Some clones in this sample may be carry-over from other donors' samples. Sequenced input: naive CD4+ T cells from PBMCs. The cell subset or site label on this specimen signifies: CD45RA+ positively selected.

Here is the DNA: TGTGCCAGCGCCTTAATGACTAGCGGACACACAGATACGCAGTATTTT. Its coded protein is CASALMTSGHTDTQYF. The chain couples TRBV18 to TRBJ2-3, with 9 bases matching TRBD2. From V the trimming removes 8 bases and from J it removes 2 bases, while the gene matches leave 11 bases of the junction unaccounted for. The CDR3 runs 16 residues from the cysteine to the phenylalanine. The read is trimmed to its CDR3 DNA, 48 bases read in frame from base 1. CDR1 and CDR2 are drawn from the germline V gene: KGHSH, LQKENI.